The 24 T cell receptor beta chains below all came from one sample that was sequenced in a study of T-cell reconstitution after alpha-beta-depleted transplantation in children. Researchers prepared the TCRbeta library using unique molecular identifiers, the study reports. TCRdb re-called the PCR reads with MiXCR, one entry per CDR3 protein. The repertoire consists of fewer than 450,000 distinct CDR3 sequences, with around 16% occurring once and the leading ten covering about 41%. The sequencing used PBMCs, mostly from graft donor cells, collected 360 days after TCRalphabeta/CD19-depleted stem cell transplant. Every receptor here comes from a male patient between 2 and 9 years old who had a stem cell transplant for acute lymphoblastic leukemia, so the T cells may come from the graft donor.

This clonotype has a handful of counts. The chain carries TRBV4-2 and TRBJ1-4; no clear D gene. The CDR3 totals 13 residues. Deletions cut 1 base from V and 8 bases from J, with 8 bases between. Germline values: CDR1 LGHNA, CDR2 YNFKEQ. The CDR3 sequence: CASSQVIGEKLFF. CDR3 DNA: TGTGCCAGCAGCCAAGTTATTGGCGAAAAACTGTTTTTT.

The chain carries TRBV10-3 and TRBJ2-1, with 16 bases fitting TRBD2. The CDR3 consists of 16 residues. Unmatched junction bases numbered 1, after V lost 6 bases and J lost 2 bases. Germline V lookup: CDR1 ENHRY, CDR2 SYGVKD. The CDR3 DNA is TGTGCCATCAGCGGGACTAGCGGGAGGGCCTACAATGAGCAGTTCTTC. It codes for CAISGTSGRAYNEQFF.

V usage is TRBV20-1 and J usage is TRBJ1-6, with D maybe TRBD1 (6 bases). Trimming took 1 base from V and 2 from J, leaving 12 bases between them. The germline V gene has CDR1 DFQATT and CDR2 SNEGSKA (reference sequence). There are 16 residues in the CDR3. The CDR3 here is CSARAQEGAYNSPLHF. CDR3 nucleotide sequence: TGCAGTGCTAGAGCCCAGGAGGGGGCCTATAATTCACCCCTCCACTTT.

Turning to this clonotype: Being one base from a much bigger clone, this may be a read error. This CDR3 is missing its conserved last phenylalanine or tryptophan, likely due to a read error. The V gene is TRBV4-2, the J gene TRBJ2-1, with D perhaps matching TRBD1 (7 bases). The germline gives CDR1 LGHNA, CDR2 YNFKEQ. V lost 1 base to trimming and J lost 4 bases, with 17 bases between them. The CDR3 totals 17 residues. DNA of the CDR3: TGTGCCAGCAGCCAAGCTTCCGGCAGGGGGGTTTACAATGAGCAGTTCCTC. This codes for CASSQASGRGVYNEQFL.

At least ten counts were recorded for this clonotype. At one boundary the junction diverges from the germline segment, which might be a read error. The chain combines TRBV28 with TRBJ2-2; 9 nucleotides match TRBD1. The CDR3 contains 12 residues. Looked up from germline, CDR1 is MDHEN and CDR2 is SYDVKM. Here the CDR3 DNA reads TGTGCCAGCAGTTTACGGACAGGGGCGCTGTTTTTT. It translates to CASSLRTGALFF. Full variable domain (outside the CDR3, taken from reference TRBV28 and TRBJ2-2): DVKVTQSSRYLVKRTGEKVFLECVQDMDHENMFWYRQDPGLGLRLIYFSYDVKMKEKGDIPEGYSVSREKKERFSLILESASTNQTSMYLCASSLRTGALFFGEGSRLTVL.

This clonotype showed up many times. The rearrangement links TRBV20-1 to TRBJ2-7, with TRBD1 as a possible D gene (6 bases). The CDR3 is made up of 15 amino acids. V lost 0 bases to trimming and J lost 3 bases, with 15 bases between them. Germline CDR1 reads DFQATT; CDR2 reads SNEGSKA (reference sequence). The CDR3 coding sequence is TGCAGTGCTAGAGAAACAGGGACCCCCATCTACGAGCAGTACTTC. It specifies CSARETGTPIYEQYF.

This clonotype was recorded a few times. The chain uses TRBV10-3 and TRBJ2-3; 7 bases are a match to TRBD2. Germline V gene sequence: CDR1 ENHRY, CDR2 SYGVKD. This CDR3 has 13 residues. V lost 7 bases and J lost 3; bases outside the gene matches: 4. The CDR3 DNA is TGTGCCATCATGCGGGAGTGGACAGATACGCAGTATTTT. Protein product: CAIMREWTDTQYF.

The sample holds a few counts of this clonotype. This chain links TRBV3-1 with TRBJ2-5, with TRBD2 matching 8 bases. V shed 3 bases, J shed 2 bases, and the junction held 8 bases outside the gene matches. CDR3 length: 16 amino acids. Germline CDR1 and CDR2: LGHDT and YNNKEL (reference sequence). The CDR3 nucleotides read TGTGCCAGCAGCCAGGGTAGCGGGGTGGGACAAGAGACCCAGTACTTC. As protein: CASSQGSGVGQETQYF.

In this sample, this clonotype turned up many times. The J gene is TRBJ2-3, the V gene TRBV4-3; no firm D call. Germline values: CDR1 LGHNA, CDR2 YSLEER. CDR3 length equals 14 residues. The V and J ends lost 0 bases and 0 bases respectively, with 4 bases between them. Here the CDR3 reads CASSQDGSTDTQYF. The CDR3 nucleotides read TGCGCCAGCAGCCAAGATGGTAGCACAGATACGCAGTATTTT.

This clonotype was found a few times. The chain uses TRBV3-1 and TRBJ2-3; the match to TRBD2 covers 10 bases. With 1 base clipped from V and 9 bases from J, the junction kept 10 bases outside the gene matches. This CDR3 comprises 16 residues. Germline V lookup: CDR1 LGHDT, CDR2 YNNKEL (reference sequence). The CDR3 coding sequence is TGTGCCAGCAGCCAAGGTATCTTAGCGGGAGGCGGAACGCAGTATTTT. It specifies CASSQGILAGGGTQYF.

This clonotype was found a few times. V usage is TRBV28 and J usage is TRBJ2-7; 8 nucleotides match TRBD1. The germline gives CDR1 MDHEN, CDR2 SYDVKM. The CDR3 has 14 residues. The V gene end was trimmed by 3 bases and the J gene end by 3 bases; junction bases not matched to a gene: 4. The DNA of the CDR3 is TGTGCCAGCAGTTTCAGGGGGCTTGGCTACGAGCAGTACTTC. Residues: CASSFRGLGYEQYF.

This clonotype was seen a handful of times. The rearrangement uses TRBV5-1 and TRBJ2-5; perhaps TRBD2 as D (6 bases). V gave up 2 bases and J gave up 5 bases, with 10 bases separating them. Germline CDR1 SGHRS, CDR2 YFSETQ. The CDR3 loop spans 13 amino acids. Written as DNA, the CDR3 is TGCGCCAGCAGCTTCGGAGGGATGGAGACCCAGTACTTC. Its protein is CASSFGGMETQYF. The whole variable domain, filled in from reference TRBV5-1 and TRBJ2-5, reads KAGVTQTPRYLIKTRGQQVTLSCSPISGHRSVSWYQQTPGQGLQFLFEYFSETQRNKGNFPGRFSGRQFSNSRSEMNVSTLELGDSALYLCASSFGGMETQYFGPGTRLLVL.

The rearrangement links TRBV4-3 to TRBJ1-2; D is uncertain. Germline V gene lookup returns CDR1 LGHNA and CDR2 YSLEER. The CDR3 spans 15 residues. V lost 0 bases to trimming and J lost 5 bases, with 13 bases between them. For the CDR3, the DNA is TGCGCCAGCAGCCAAGATAACAGCGCAGCGTATGGCTACACCTTC. It yields the protein CASSQDNSAAYGYTF.

There are a few counts of this clonotype. This chain joins TRBV20-1 and TRBJ2-3; D is possibly TRBD2 (6 bases). CDR3 length: 14 residues. Germline V gene data show CDR1 as DFQATT and CDR2 as SNEGSKA (reference sequence). The V end lost 3 bases, the J end lost 1 base, and 11 bases lay between the germline ends. CDR3 nucleotides: TGCAGTGCTAGTTACGGGAGCGGCACAGATACGCAGTATTTT. Its translation is CSASYGSGTDTQYF.

This clonotype turned up a few times. The rearrangement links TRBV20-1 to TRBJ2-3, with 10 bases matching TRBD2. The CDR3 length is 16 residues. With V trimmed by 5 bases and J by 2 bases, 10 bases remained unmatched. Germline CDR1 DFQATT, CDR2 SNEGSKA (reference sequence). CDR3 nucleotide sequence: TGCAGTGCTGCACTCTTAGCGGGAGGCCACACAGATACGCAGTATTTT. Protein sequence: CSAALLAGGHTDTQYF.

This clonotype was found a few times. With a much larger clone just one base away, this may be a read error. This sequence joins TRBV2 and TRBJ2-5; D remains ambiguous. Germline CDR1 reads SNHLY; CDR2 reads FYNNEI. The CDR3 has 11 residues. Trimming took 3 bases from V and 5 from J, leaving 4 bases between them. DNA of the CDR3: TGTGCCAGCAGTGATTGGGAGACCCAGTACTTC. It specifies CASSDWETQYF. The whole variable domain, remainder taken from reference TRBV2 and TRBJ2-5, is EPEVTQTPSHQVTQMGQEVILRCVPISNHLYFYWYRQILGQKVEFLVSFYNNEISEKSEIFDDQFSVERPDGSNFTLKIRSTKLEDSAMYFCASSDWETQYFGPGTRLLVL.

In this sample, this clonotype turned up many times. V is TRBV29-1 and J is TRBJ1-1; no clear D. V gave up 4 bases and J gave up 5 bases, with 14 bases separating them. The germline gives CDR1 SQVTM, CDR2 ANQGSEA. The CDR3 runs 13 residues. The CDR3 here is CSVVGWEGTEAFF. DNA for the CDR3: TGCAGCGTTGTCGGGTGGGAGGGAACTGAAGCTTTCTTT.

J is TRBJ1-4 and V is TRBV25-1; D remains unclear. This CDR3 contains 15 residues. CDR1 is MGHDK and CDR2 is SYGVNS in the germline V gene. The V and J ends lost 3 bases and 6 bases respectively, with 14 bases between them. CDR3 in DNA: TGTGCCAGCAGTGAGTTCTCCAACCTCGATGAAAAACTGTTTTTT. Its protein product is CASSEFSNLDEKLFF.

The chain carries TRBV28 and TRBJ2-5; D uncertain. CDR1 is MDHEN and CDR2 is SYDVKM in the germline V gene. The CDR3 contains 15 residues. Trimming took off 6 bases at V and 5 bases at J, with 19 bases between the two ends. The CDR3 sequence: CASSPRHYPRETQYF. The CDR3 bases are TGTGCCAGCAGCCCCAGACACTACCCGAGGGAGACCCAGTACTTC.

This rearrangement joins TRBV30 to TRBJ2-1; 7 bases align to TRBD2. Germline CDR1 and CDR2: GTSNPN and SVGIG (reference sequence). V shed 2 bases and J 10 bases; nucleotides not matched to a gene: 8. The length of the CDR3 is 13 residues. CDR3 DNA sequence: TGTGCCTGGAGTTCTGGGGAGGGACCCGAGCAGTTCTTC. As protein: CAWSSGEGPEQFF.

The chain joins TRBV4-1 to TRBJ2-2; D may be TRBD1 (5 bases). Trimming left V 1 base short and J 4 bases short, with 7 bases between. The CDR3 loop spans 14 amino acids. Germline CDR1 is MGHRA and CDR2 is YSYEKL. The CDR3 here is CASSQGQPTGELFF. The CDR3 DNA sequence: TGCGCCAGCAGCCAAGGACAGCCCACCGGGGAGCTGTTTTTT.

This clonotype was detected only a few times. V usage is TRBV20-1 and J usage is TRBJ2-1; TRBD2 agrees at 8 bases. The germline CDR1 and CDR2 sequences are DFQATT and SNEGSKA (reference sequence). The CDR3 consists of 15 residues. With V trimmed by 3 bases and J by 4 bases, 8 bases remained unmatched. The CDR3, as DNA: TGCAGTGCTAGGGTACTAGCGGCACGATACAATGAGCAGTTCTTC. Translation gives CSARVLAARYNEQFF.

A few counts support this clonotype. The chain combines TRBV12-3 or TRBV12-4 with TRBJ2-2; D is tentatively TRBD1 or TRBD2 (5 bases each). This CDR3 is 17 amino acids long. V lost 5 bases and J 4 bases, leaving 20 bases between the germline ends. The CDR3 sequence is CASSPPYRDDPTGELFF. The DNA of the CDR3 is TGTGCCAGCAGTCCCCCCTATAGGGACGACCCCACCGGGGAGCTGTTTTTT.

This clonotype was detected a few times. This chain connects TRBV7-9 to TRBJ2-3; the match to TRBD1 covers 8 bases. The CDR3 totals 16 residues. Germline trimming cut 1 base from V and 2 bases from J; bases unmatched to any gene: 5. Looked up from germline, CDR1 is SEHNR and CDR2 is FQNEAQ (reference sequence). The CDR3 loop reads CASSLDRDRYTDTQYF. The DNA of the CDR3 is TGTGCCAGCAGCTTAGACCGGGACAGGTACACAGATACGCAGTATTTT.